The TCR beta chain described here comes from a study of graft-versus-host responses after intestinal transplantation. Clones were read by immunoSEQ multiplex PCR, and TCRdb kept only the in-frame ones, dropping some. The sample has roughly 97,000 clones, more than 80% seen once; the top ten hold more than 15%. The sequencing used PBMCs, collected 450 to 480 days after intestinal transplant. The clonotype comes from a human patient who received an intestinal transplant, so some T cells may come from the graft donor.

DNA for the CDR3: TGTGCCATCCGTGCGACTGGAAACACCATATATTTT. Encoded protein: CAIRATGNTIYF. V is TRBV10-3 and J is TRBJ1-3; no firm D call. V lost 8 bases and J 2 bases, leaving 7 bases between the germline ends. Germline-derived CDR1 and CDR2 are ENHRY and SYGVKD. The CDR3 is 12 amino acids.